A selection of T cell receptor beta chains follows, all from one sample in a study of circulating CD8 cells and anti-PD-1 response in melanoma. TCRdb itself ran the reads through MiXCR, one entry per CDR3 protein. The top ten clones hold 25% to 30% of a sample with about 520 distinct CDR3 sequences, 6% of them seen once. Sample: CD8+ T cells from PBMCs, taken at baseline or after one month of anti-PD-1 therapy (not recorded which). These receptors were collected from a human donor with melanoma. The CDR3 runs from the conserved cysteine through the conserved F or W. The order of the fields is V gene, clone size, J gene, D gene, CDR3 DNA, CDR3 protein. D genes are given only for firm matches. Expanded clones get a size class; other rows say once, few or many, or leave the size out.

>TRBV6-1|large|TRBJ2-2|NA
TGTGCCAGCAGTGACTTCGACGGCCCGATGTTTTTT
CASSDFDGPMFF
>TRBV19|medium-sized|TRBJ1-2|NA
TGTGCCAGTAAGGGCAGGGAGGACTATGGCTACACCTTC
CASKGREDYGYTF
>TRBV11-1|large|TRBJ2-1|TRBD2
TGTGCCAGCTTGGTGAGCGGGGCGCAGTTCTTC
CASLVSGAQFF
>TRBV7-9|large|TRBJ2-1|NA
TGTGCCAGCAGCTCCCGGGACTTCGGGGCCCTTGAGCAGTTCTTC
CASSSRDFGALEQFF
>TRBV28|medium-sized|TRBJ2-7|NA
TGTGCCAGCAGCCCGGGATGGGTGAGCGGGGACAACCCCGGGATCGAGCAGTACTTC
CASSPGWVSGDNPGIEQYF
>TRBV20-1|large|TRBJ2-7|NA
TGCAGTGCTGACTCGTCGGACAGTCCCTACGAGCAGTACTTC
CSADSSDSPYEQYF
>TRBV29-1|medium-sized|TRBJ2-7|TRBD1
TGCAGCGCAATTGGGACAGGGGACTACGAGCAGTACTTC
CSAIGTGDYEQYF
>TRBV4-3|medium-sized|TRBJ2-7|TRBD1
TGCGCCAGCAGCAAAGGACAGGGACTTTCCTACGAGCAGTACTTC
CASSKGQGLSYEQYF
>TRBV5-6|large|TRBJ1-1|TRBD1
TGTGCCAGCAGCCCCGGGACAGGGGGCGCAGAAGCTTTCTTT
CASSPGTGGAEAFF
>TRBV20-1|hyperexpanded|TRBJ2-7|TRBD1
TGCAGTGCTAGCTCGACGGACAGGCCTACCTACGAGCAGTACTTC
CSASSTDRPTYEQYF
>TRBV10-3|medium-sized|TRBJ2-5|NA
TGTGCCAGCAGTAGAGGTTCCGGCGCGGTACAAGAGACCCAGTACTTC
CASSRGSGAVQETQYF
>TRBV24-1|NA|TRBJ2-5|NA
TGTGCCACCAGTGATTGGACGGAGGGAGAGACCCAGTACTTC
CATSDWTEGETQYF
>TRBV19|large|TRBJ1-1|NA
TGTGCCGTGAGGCGGGGGGCATGGGACACTGAAGCTTTCTTT
CAVRRGAWDTEAFF
>TRBV29-1|large|TRBJ1-1|NA
TGCAGCGCCACGACAGGCAACACTGAAGCTTTCTTT
CSATTGNTEAFF
>TRBV7-2|NA|TRBJ2-7|NA
TGTGCCAGCAGCCCAGGGGCCTCCTACGAGCAGTACTTC
CASSPGASYEQYF
>TRBV7-9|few|TRBJ2-3|TRBD1
TGTGCCAGCAGCTCAAACCGGGACAGGGCGACAGATACGCAGTATTTT
CASSSNRDRATDTQYF
>TRBV5-6|large|TRBJ2-1|NA
TGTGCCAGCAGCTTGGTTGGGGGACCGAGCTCCTACAATGAGCAGTTCTTC
CASSLVGGPSSYNEQFF
>TRBV2|medium-sized|TRBJ2-3|NA
TGTGCCAGCGGGGGGCAGGGACGCACAGATACGCAGTATTTT
CASGGQGRTDTQYF
>TRBV23-1|large|TRBJ2-7|TRBD1
TGCGCCAGCAGAATCGGACAGGGTGGCTACGAGCAGTACTTC
CASRIGQGGYEQYF
>TRBV4-3|large|TRBJ2-7|NA
TGCGCCAGCAGCCAAGATCAGGGTGACTACGAGCAGTACTTC
CASSQDQGDYEQYF
>TRBV27|hyperexpanded|TRBJ2-3|NA
TGTGCCAGCAGTTTTGAGTTAGAAAGCACAGATACGCAGTATTTT
CASSFELESTDTQYF
>TRBV5-5|medium-sized|TRBJ1-5|NA
TGTGCCAGCAGCTTGGCAGGAGAGGGGACTCAGCCCCAGCATTTT
CASSLAGEGTQPQHF
>TRBV28|NA|TRBJ2-7|TRBD2
TGTGCCAGCAGTTTATCGGGGGGTGGCTACGAGCAGTACTTC
CASSLSGGGYEQYF
>TRBV6-6|NA|TRBJ1-5|NA
TGTGCCAGCAGCCCGTCCCCCGCTCAGCCCCAGCATTTT
CASSPSPAQPQHF
>TRBV12-3/TRBV12-4|medium-sized|TRBJ1-1|NA
TGTGCCAGCAGCCCGAGCCCTGGTGGCACTGAAGCTTTCTTT
CASSPSPGGTEAFF
>TRBV19|medium-sized|TRBJ2-7|NA
TGTGCCAGTAGTATCGCAGGCTACGAGCAGTACTTC
CASSIAGYEQYF
>TRBV6-5|few|TRBJ2-2|NA
TGTGCCAGCAGTCCCTCAGGGGGAGGTACCGGGGAGCTGTTTTTT
CASSPSGGGTGELFF
>TRBV4-1|large|TRBJ2-1|TRBD1
TGCGCCAGCAGCCTAGAACAGGGGTTTCACAATGAGCAGTTCTTC
CASSLEQGFHNEQFF
>TRBV25-1|large|TRBJ2-7|NA
TGTGCCAGCCGGGCCCTTTACGAGCAGTACTTC
CASRALYEQYF
>TRBV30|large|TRBJ2-3|TRBD2
TGTGCCTGGAGTGCGGGAGCGGGGCCCACCGATACGCAGTATTTT
CAWSAGAGPTDTQYF
>TRBV5-6|medium-sized|TRBJ2-5|NA
TGTGCCAGCAGCTTGAGGCCGGAGGGGACCCAGTACTTC
CASSLRPEGTQYF
>TRBV7-3|large|TRBJ2-3|NA
TGTGCCAGCAGCTTAAGGGCTGGGACAGATACGCAGTATTTT
CASSLRAGTDTQYF
>TRBV30|medium-sized|TRBJ2-7|TRBD1
TGTGCCTGGAGTCTGGACAGGGTCGAGCAGTACTTC
CAWSLDRVEQYF
>TRBV3-1|large|TRBJ2-2|TRBD2
TGTGCCAGCAGCCGCCGACTAGCGGGGGGCGGGAACACCGGGGAGCTGTTTTTT
CASSRRLAGGGNTGELFF
>TRBV27|large|TRBJ2-1|NA
TGTGCCAGCAGGACGAGCGGGTCCTACAATGAGCAGTTCTTC
CASRTSGSYNEQFF
>TRBV28|medium-sized|TRBJ2-3|TRBD1
TGTGCCAGCAGTTTAAGGGACAGCCTCACAGATACGCAGTATTTT
CASSLRDSLTDTQYF
>TRBV19|few|TRBJ1-2|NA
TGTGCCAGTAAGGCCGGCGATTCTAACTATGGCTACACCTTC
CASKAGDSNYGYTF
>TRBV9|large|TRBJ2-3|TRBD2
TGTGCCAGCAGCACTTCGGGGGGTTGGTTAAGCACAGATACGCAGTATTTT
CASSTSGGWLSTDTQYF
>TRBV9|large|TRBJ2-3|NA
TGTGCCAGCAGCGTGGAGGGGGCAGATACGCAGTATTTT
CASSVEGADTQYF
>TRBV2|large|TRBJ1-1|TRBD1
TGTGCCAGCAGAGCAGGGGGCGCGCACACTGAAGCTTTCTTT
CASRAGGAHTEAFF
>TRBV4-3|large|TRBJ2-4|TRBD1
TGCGCCAGCAGCACGAACAGGGGTCCCTCTGACATTCAGTACTTC
CASSTNRGPSDIQYF
>TRBV7-3|large|TRBJ2-3|NA
TGTGCCAGCAGCTTGGTTGGGAGCACAGATACGCAGTATTTT
CASSLVGSTDTQYF
>TRBV2|large|TRBJ1-4|TRBD1
TGTGCCAGCAGGGTGGACAGGGGCGGCGGAGCGACTAATGAAAAACTGTTTTTT
CASRVDRGGGATNEKLFF